Below, 22 T cell receptor beta chains from the same sample are listed, as sequenced in a study of T-cell reconstitution after alpha-beta-depleted transplantation in children. Molecular barcoding with unique molecular identifiers was used for the TCRbeta library. TCRdb reprocessed the PCR reads via MiXCR and lists one record per CDR3 protein. Among roughly 200,000 distinct CDR3 sequences listed, 14% to 15% were seen once. The input for sequencing was PBMCs from the stem cell graft donor, taken from the stem cell graft. These receptors all stem from a human donor who donated a stem cell graft to a child with acute lymphoblastic leukemia.

This chain connects TRBV5-4 to TRBJ2-7; TRBD2 matches at 10 bases. Looked up from germline, CDR1 is SGHNT and CDR2 is YYREEE (reference sequence). This CDR3 region has 15 residues. V trimming: 4 bases; J trimming: 2 bases; junction bases outside the gene matches: 6. In nucleotides, the CDR3 is TGTGCCAGCAGCACCGGGACTAGCGCGACCTACGAGCAGTACTTC. Protein product: CASSTGTSATYEQYF.

This clonotype was counted many times. CDR3 nucleotides: TGTGCCAGCAGTTACACAGGCGGGCCCTCTGGGGCCAACGTCCTGACTTTC. Translating it yields CASSYTGGPSGANVLTF. The chain couples TRBV6-5 to TRBJ2-6; D assignment may be TRBD1 or TRBD2 (5 bases each). In germline, CDR1 is MNHEY, CDR2 SVGAGI. This CDR3 comprises 17 residues. Trimming took off 2 bases at V and 0 bases at J, with 11 bases between the two ends.

The J gene is TRBJ1-1, the V gene TRBV5-4; possible D gene TRBD1, 5 bases. Germline V gene data show CDR1 as SGHNT and CDR2 as YYREEE (reference sequence). V dropped 4 bases and J dropped 5 bases, with 9 bases sitting between them. The CDR3 totals 12 residues. The CDR3 region has the DNA TGTGCCAGCAGCAGGGACGGGACTGAAGCTTTCTTT. It encodes CASSRDGTEAFF.

V gene TRBV5-4 combines with J gene TRBJ1-2; TRBD1 matches at 7 bases. Germline V gene lookup returns CDR1 SGHNT and CDR2 YYREEE (reference sequence). Trimming took 1 base from V and 3 from J; bases not matched to a gene: 6. CDR3 length equals 15 residues. CDR3 in amino acids: CASSLLQGKDYGYTF. DNA of the CDR3: TGTGCCAGCAGCTTGCTACAGGGGAAGGACTATGGCTACACCTTC.

The sample holds many counts of this clonotype. The chain couples TRBV10-3 to TRBJ2-5; 7 bases are shared with TRBD2. The germline CDR1 and CDR2 sequences are ENHRY and SYGVKD. Unmatched junction bases numbered 2, after V lost 2 bases and J lost 5 bases. The CDR3 runs to 13 residues. The CDR3 DNA sequence: TGTGCCATCAGTGAGGGACTAGAGGAGACCCAGTACTTC. Amino acids: CAISEGLEETQYF.

There are many counts of this clonotype. The chain couples TRBV18 to TRBJ2-5; TRBD1 is a possible D gene (6 bases). This CDR3 is 14 amino acids long. Germline CDR1 is KGHSH and CDR2 is LQKENI. Trimming removed 1 base from V and 2 bases from J, with 8 bases in between. The chain's CDR3 is CASSPRTAQETQYF. The CDR3 nucleotides read TGTGCCAGCTCACCACGGACAGCACAAGAGACCCAGTACTTC. Based on the CDR3 plus reference TRBV18 and TRBJ2-5, the full variable domain is NAGVMQNPRHLVRRRGQEARLRCSPMKGHSHVYWYRQLPEEGLKFMVYLQKENIIDESGMPKERFSAEFPKEGPSILRIQQVVRGDSAAYFCASSPRTAQETQYFGPGTRLLVL.

This clonotype was counted ten times or more. The chain has TRBV20-1 and TRBJ2-5, with D unresolved. Germline values: CDR1 DFQATT, CDR2 SNEGSKA (reference sequence). The CDR3 has 15 residues. V shed 0 bases and J shed 5 bases, with 16 bases lying between them. CDR3 residues: CSARDQWPRGETQYF. CDR3 nucleotides: TGCAGTGCTAGAGATCAATGGCCGCGTGGGGAGACCCAGTACTTC.

This clonotype has a count of ten or more. This chain uses TRBV5-8 with TRBJ2-1; no clear D gene. CDR3 size: 15 residues. Germline lookup yields CDR1 SGHTS and CDR2 YDEGEE. The V and J ends lost 5 bases and 0 bases respectively, with 12 bases between them. CDR3 nucleotide sequence: TGTGCCAGCAGTTATGTTCAGAGCTCCTACAATGAGCAGTTCTTC. As protein: CASSYVQSSYNEQFF.

This clonotype has more than one count but fewer than ten. The chain uses TRBV6-1 and TRBJ2-5; D perhaps matches TRBD2 (6 bases). V lost 6 bases, J lost 5 bases, and 16 bases lay in between. In germline, CDR1 is MNHNS, CDR2 SASEGT. CDR3 length: 14 residues. CDR3 sequence: CASRGGNRFETQYF. The CDR3 DNA reads TGTGCCAGCAGGGGCGGGAACAGGTTCGAGACCCAGTACTTC.

This clonotype has a count of ten or more. V gene TRBV6-1 combines with J gene TRBJ2-2; D is perhaps TRBD1 (5 bases). CDR1 MNHNS and CDR2 SASEGT come from the germline V gene. The V and J ends lost 6 bases and 7 bases respectively, with 21 bases between them. The CDR3 has 16 residues. The CDR3 is CASSKFGGRAVGELFF. In DNA, the CDR3 is TGTGCCAGCAGCAAGTTTGGTGGCAGGGCGGTCGGGGAGCTGTTTTTT.

In this sample, this clonotype turned up a few times. CDR3 DNA sequence: TGCAGCGCTTCCCCGACTAGCGGGATAATAAAAGAGACCCAGTACTTC. Its protein is CSASPTSGIIKETQYF. J is TRBJ2-5 and V is TRBV29-1; 11 bases are a match to TRBD2. CDR3 size: 16 residues. V was pared by 7 bases and J by 3 bases, with 13 bases of the junction left unmatched. Germline lookup yields CDR1 SQVTM and CDR2 ANQGSEA.

This clonotype was seen a few times. The J gene is TRBJ2-5, the V gene TRBV11-1; 12 bases are shared with TRBD2. The CDR3 sequence is 15 residues long. V lost 3 bases to trimming and J lost 3 bases; unmatched junction nucleotides: 2. Germline CDR1 and CDR2: SGHAT and FQDESV (reference sequence). Here the CDR3 reads CASSFGLAGKETQYF. DNA for the CDR3: TGTGCCAGCAGCTTCGGACTAGCGGGAAAAGAGACCCAGTACTTC.

This clonotype was seen repeatedly, ten times or more. V and J are TRBV6-1 and TRBJ2-3; D remains ambiguous. The V gene's germline CDR1 is MNHNS and CDR2 SASEGT. Between the trimmed V and J ends, which lost 4 bases and 0 bases, there was a span of 11 bases. This CDR3 has 15 amino acids. For the CDR3, the DNA is TGTGCCAGCAGTGCGGCGCTAGGTAGCACAGATACGCAGTATTTT. It is translated as CASSAALGSTDTQYF.

In this sample, this clonotype turned up many times. The chain combines TRBV12-3 or TRBV12-4 with TRBJ2-7; D uncertain. The CDR3 is made up of 13 amino acids. Trimming took off 4 bases at V and 0 bases at J, with 7 bases between the two ends. CDR3 coding DNA: TGTGCCAGCAGTTATCCGAGCTCCTACGAGCAGTACTTC. Protein: CASSYPSSYEQYF.

This clonotype appeared many times. The DNA of the CDR3 is TGTGCCAGCAGCTTAAGACTAGCGGGAGGGCTGAGCTCCTACAATGAGCAGTTCTTC. Its translation: CASSLRLAGGLSSYNEQFF. V usage is TRBV7-6 and J usage is TRBJ2-1; 14 positions agree with TRBD2. Germline CDR1 is SGHVS and CDR2 is FNYEAQ. CDR3 length: 19 amino acids. V shed 2 bases, J shed 0 bases, and the junction held 6 bases outside the gene matches.

This clonotype has at least ten counts. The V call is TRBV20-1, the J call TRBJ2-3; TRBD2 aligns across 11 bases. The CDR3 extends over 14 amino acids. Germline V lookup: CDR1 DFQATT, CDR2 SNEGSKA (reference sequence). With V trimmed by 6 bases and J by 4 bases, 6 bases remained unmatched. The CDR3 protein is CSAPTSGNPDTQYF. For the CDR3, the DNA is TGCAGTGCCCCGACTAGCGGGAACCCAGATACGCAGTATTTT.

This clonotype came up a few times. The V call is TRBV20-1, the J call TRBJ2-1, with 14 bases aligning to TRBD2. Trimming took 2 bases from V and 4 from J; bases not matched to a gene: 4. Germline assignment: CDR1 DFQATT and CDR2 SNEGSKA (reference sequence). The CDR3 totals 16 residues. CDR3 residues: CSARPRTSGGYNEQFF. CDR3 nucleotides: TGCAGTGCTAGACCACGGACTAGCGGGGGGTACAATGAGCAGTTCTTC.

This clonotype was counted ten times or more. The chain joins TRBV19 to TRBJ1-5; tentative D call: TRBD1 (5 bases). CDR1 is LNHDA, CDR2 SQIVND, per germline (reference sequence). V was clipped by 11 bases and J by 4 bases, with 18 bases between them. The CDR3 has 14 residues. The CDR3, as DNA: TGTGCCGTTGCCTCCGGGACGTTGAATCAGCCCCAGCATTTT. This translates into CAVASGTLNQPQHF.

This clonotype was counted ten times or more. The chain couples TRBV20-1 to TRBJ2-5, with a weak D call TRBD1 (5 bases). The CDR3 spans 13 residues. Germline loops: CDR1 DFQATT, CDR2 SNEGSKA (reference sequence). Deletions cut 2 bases from V and 1 base from J, with 8 bases between. For the CDR3, the DNA is TGCAGTGCTAGACTCGACAGCCAAGAGACCCAGTACTTC. It encodes CSARLDSQETQYF.

This clonotype occurred many times. V gene TRBV6-1 combines with J gene TRBJ2-5; 9 bases are a match to TRBD1. There are 16 residues in the CDR3. Germline lookup yields CDR1 MNHNS and CDR2 SASEGT. V lost 4 bases, J lost 3 bases, and 9 bases stayed unmatched. The CDR3 coding sequence is TGTGCCAGCAGTGGCTTACCGGGACAGGGTGAAGAGACCCAGTACTTC. This codes for CASSGLPGQGEETQYF.

J is TRBJ2-1 and V is TRBV30, with 12 bases aligning to TRBD2. Germline V CDR1 and CDR2: GTSNPN, SVGIG (reference sequence). With 4 bases clipped from V and 2 bases from J, the junction kept 15 bases outside the gene matches. The CDR3 covers 19 residues. The CDR3 here is CAWTSTSGSEGFAYNEQFF. The CDR3 DNA reads as TGTGCCTGGACTTCGACTAGCGGGAGTGAGGGGTTCGCCTACAATGAGCAGTTCTTC.

This clonotype was seen repeatedly, ten times or more. The chain couples TRBV7-9 to TRBJ2-7, with a weak D call TRBD2 (6 bases). The V gene's germline CDR1 is SEHNR and CDR2 FQNEAQ (reference sequence). CDR3 size: 12 residues. V was clipped by 10 bases and J by 5 bases, with 15 bases between them. CDR3: CAISGRGDEQYF. CDR3 nucleotide sequence: TGTGCCATCTCCGGGAGAGGCGACGAGCAGTACTTC.